This T cell receptor beta chain was identified in a study of blood T cell repertoires in COVID-19. Study context: Both acute and convalescent COVID-19 samples were obtained from the United States, Italy and Spain. T cells, B-cell-depleted T cells, or PBMCs supplied cDNA or gDNA.

The authors' processing: Amplification from reference gene primers served as the basis for estimated nucleated cell counts. Here immunoSEQ multiplex PCR was the method, and the copy in TCRdb shows in-frame clones only, minus some. From that table come the V and J calls and clone size; the DNA was used to work out D and trimming. The table shows about 170,000 clones, with 84% occurring only once. Germline lookup yields CDR1 SQVTM and CDR2 ANQGSEA. Between the trimmed V and J ends, which lost 7 bases and 2 bases, there was a span of 17 bases. The CDR3 sequence is 14 residues long. The sequence derives from a man aged 18 to 30 with active or convalescent COVID-19. This chain links TRBV29-1 with TRBJ1-2; tentatively, D is TRBD1 (5 bases). Sequences were obtained from peripheral blood. Written as DNA, the CDR3 is TGCAGCGCTACAGGTCCGGAACTGAACTATGGCTACACCTTC. Translation: CSATGPELNYGYTF. The full variable domain, in which reference TRBV29-1 and TRBJ1-2 provide the parts outside the CDR3, is SAVISQKPSRDICQRGTSLTIQCQVDSQVTMMFWYRQQPGQSLTLIATANQGSEATYESGFVIDKFPISRPNLTFSTLTVSNMSPEDSSIYLCSATGPELNYGYTFGSGTRLTVV.